Following are 26 T cell receptor beta chains from one sample sequenced in a study of regulatory T cells in long-lasting Graves disease. Described time point: newly diagnosed GD, antithyroid drugs for less than 3 months. Extracted RNA from PBMCs served as the source of the TCR library. According to the study, TCR beta libraries were built with iRepertoire HTBI primers and CDR3-region Arm-PCR. TCRdb re-called the multiplex PCR reads with MiXCR, one entry per CDR3 protein. Found here are approximately 400,000 distinct CDR3 sequences, more than 13% of them singletons; the top ten hold approximately 16%. These same records also appear under a second study, on T cells in Graves' hyperthyroidism and ophthalmopathy.

Sample: peripheral blood mononuclear cells (PBMCs), taken at new diagnosis, from a patient treated with antithyroid drugs. These receptor sequences come from a woman aged 25 to 39 with Graves disease.

This clonotype was observed a few times. The chain employs TRBV4-1 and TRBJ1-5, with TRBD1 as a possible D gene (6 bases). Germline-derived CDR1 and CDR2 are MGHRA and YSYEKL. Deletions cut 0 bases from V and 5 bases from J, with 17 bases between. The CDR3 runs 17 residues. CDR3 DNA: TGCGCCAGCAGCCAAGATGGTGTATCGGCAGGGGATCAGCCCCAGCATTTT. Translation gives CASSQDGVSAGDQPQHF.

This clonotype was recorded at least ten times. The gene calls are TRBV6-5 and TRBJ1-5, with a weak D call TRBD1 (5 bases). Looked up from germline, CDR1 is MNHEY and CDR2 is SVGAGI. The V and J ends lost 1 base and 7 bases respectively, with 8 bases between them. The CDR3 contains 13 residues. CDR3 in amino acids: CASSYWGEQPQHF. The CDR3, as DNA: TGTGCCAGCAGTTACTGGGGGGAACAGCCCCAGCATTTT.

This clonotype came up a few times. The chain uses TRBV6-2 or TRBV6-3 and TRBJ2-5; 7 bases map to TRBD1. The germline gives CDR1 MNHEY, CDR2 SVGEGT. The CDR3 covers 15 residues. V lost 5 bases, J lost 2 bases, and 8 bases stayed unmatched. The CDR3 DNA reads TGTGCCAGCAGTACCGCGCCGGGACAGCAAGAGACCCAGTACTTC. This sequence encodes CASSTAPGQQETQYF.

This chain joins TRBV19 and TRBJ2-5; 7 bases agree with TRBD1. The CDR3 has 17 amino acids. The germline V gene encodes CDR1 LNHDA and CDR2 SQIVND (reference sequence). V was clipped by 5 bases and J by 3 bases; unmatched bases: 15. CDR3 in amino acids: CASSSPLGRGYEETQYF. CDR3 in DNA: TGTGCCAGTAGTTCACCCCTCGGCAGGGGGTACGAAGAGACCCAGTACTTC.

This clonotype showed up just a few times. V and J are TRBV6-2 or TRBV6-3 and TRBJ2-3, with D tentatively TRBD1 or TRBD2 (5 bases each). CDR1 and CDR2 (germline): MNHEY, SVGEGT. This CDR3 region has 13 residues. V dropped 8 bases and J dropped 3 bases, with 12 bases sitting between them. The CDR3 DNA reads TGTGCCAGCGGCAGGGAGAGGACAGATACGCAGTATTTT. Translation: CASGRERTDTQYF.

The chain has TRBV11-2 and TRBJ2-7; 8 bases are a match to TRBD2. CDR1 SGHAT and CDR2 FQNNGV come from the germline V gene. This CDR3 has 14 amino acids. V was clipped by 0 bases and J by 6 bases; unmatched bases: 4. CDR3 sequence (DNA): TGTGCCAGCAGCTTAGATCCCGGGACTAGCGAGCAGTACTTC. This translates into CASSLDPGTSEQYF.

This clonotype was detected ten times or more. This sequence joins TRBV5-1 and TRBJ2-1; 7 bases fit TRBD2. Per germline, CDR1 SGHRS and CDR2 YFSETQ. V trimming: 2 bases; J trimming: 5 bases; junction bases outside the gene matches: 7. The CDR3 is 15 amino acids. The CDR3 nucleotides read TGCGCCAGCAGCTTAATGGCTAGCGGCAACAATGAGCAGTTCTTC. It is translated as CASSLMASGNNEQFF.

The table lists this clonotype with a few counts. The genes are TRBV14 and TRBJ2-7; no clear D gene. This CDR3 is built from 13 residues. Germline V lookup: CDR1 SGHDN, CDR2 FVKESK. Between the trimmed V and J ends, which lost 0 bases and 9 bases, there was a span of 12 bases. The DNA of the CDR3 is TGTGCCAGCAGCCAAGATCTACAAGGTGGGCAGTACTTC. Its translation is CASSQDLQGGQYF.

To note about this clonotype: This may stem from a read error, because a much larger clone lies one nucleotide away. The chain recombines TRBV28 with TRBJ2-2; D is tentatively TRBD1 or TRBD2 (6 bases each). In germline, CDR1 is MDHEN, CDR2 SYDVKM. The CDR3 consists of 16 residues. In DNA, the CDR3 is TGTGCCAGCAGTTCCCGGGACGAGGGGGGAACCGGGAAGCTGTTTTTT. It codes for CASSSRDEGGTGKLFF.

This clonotype was detected many times. This chain uses TRBV13 with TRBJ2-2; D is unresolved. Trimming shortened V by 5 bases and J by 0 bases, and 13 bases separated the two germline ends. Germline lookup yields CDR1 PRHDT and CDR2 FYEKMQ (reference sequence). There are 16 residues in the CDR3. CDR3 residues: CASSGKTNANTGELFF. The CDR3 DNA is TGTGCCAGCAGCGGAAAGACAAACGCGAACACCGGGGAGCTGTTTTTT.

The chain links TRBV19 to TRBJ2-1, with D maybe TRBD2 (6 bases). CDR3 size: 15 residues. Germline-derived CDR1 and CDR2 are LNHDA and SQIVND (reference sequence). Trimming removed 0 bases from V and 6 bases from J, with 12 bases in between. The CDR3 loop is CASSIEGGKGNEQFF. The CDR3 DNA is TGTGCCAGTAGTATAGAGGGCGGGAAGGGCAATGAGCAGTTCTTC.

As concerns this clonotype: Since a much larger clone is just one base distant, this may be a read error. The chain carries TRBV27 and TRBJ1-4, with D unclear. The V gene's germline CDR1 is MNHEY and CDR2 SMNVEV (reference sequence). The CDR3 runs 14 residues. CDR3 sequence (DNA): TGTACCAGCAGCTCTGTAGGGACTAATGAAAAACTGTTTTTT. Translated, it gives CTSSSVGTNEKLFF.

In this sample, this clonotype turned up a few times. CDR3 residues: CASKPAAISGNTIYF. The CDR3 coding sequence is TGTGCCAGTAAGCCGGCGGCGATCTCTGGAAACACCATATATTTT. The chain recombines TRBV19 with TRBJ1-3; D unclear. Germline CDR1 is LNHDA and CDR2 is SQIVND (reference sequence). The CDR3 extends over 15 amino acids. Deletions cut 7 bases from V and 0 bases from J, with 13 bases between.

This clonotype has just a few counts. The gene calls are TRBV3-1 and TRBJ2-7; TRBD2 matches 11 bases. Germline V CDR1 and CDR2: LGHDT, YNNKEL (reference sequence). Trimming removed 0 bases from V and 6 bases from J; junction bases left unmatched: 4. The CDR3 length is 15 residues. The CDR3 DNA is TGTGCCAGCAGCCAAGATACTAGCGGGAGCCTCGAGCAGTACTTC. This gives the protein CASSQDTSGSLEQYF.

This clonotype appeared many times. J is TRBJ2-1 and V is TRBV7-8; a possible D gene is TRBD2 (6 bases). The CDR3 consists of 15 residues. With 4 bases removed from V and 9 bases from J, the gap between germline ends came to 19 bases. CDR1 and CDR2 (germline): SGHVS, FQNEAQ. CDR3 in amino acids: CASSSRDLAGGEQFF. The CDR3 DNA is TGTGCCAGCAGCTCCAGGGACTTAGCTGGTGGTGAGCAGTTCTTC.

The CDR3 loop is CAWSPGLAFYEQYF. CDR3 coding DNA: TGTGCCTGGAGTCCGGGACTAGCCTTCTACGAGCAGTACTTC. The rearrangement links TRBV30 to TRBJ2-7; 9 nucleotides align to TRBD2. V lost 2 bases and J lost 3; bases outside the gene matches: 5. Germline lookup yields CDR1 GTSNPN and CDR2 SVGIG (reference sequence). The CDR3 extends over 14 amino acids.

This clonotype has ten or more counts. The chain is built from TRBV18 and TRBJ2-1; 7 bases fit TRBD2. CDR1 KGHSH and CDR2 LQKENI come from the germline V gene. The ends lost 6 bases at V and 7 bases at J; junction bases unmatched: 9. There are 14 residues in the CDR3. CDR3 sequence (DNA): TGTGCCAGCTCTCGGGGCGGGAGTTTTAATGAGCAGTTCTTC. It encodes CASSRGGSFNEQFF.

This clonotype was counted at least ten times. This sequence joins TRBV20-1 and TRBJ2-5, with a weak D call TRBD1 (6 bases). V shed 0 bases and J shed 4 bases, with 15 bases lying between them. CDR3 size: 15 residues. Per germline, CDR1 DFQATT and CDR2 SNEGSKA (reference sequence). The CDR3: CSAREGQGLGETQYF. In nucleotides, the CDR3 is TGCAGTGCTAGAGAAGGGCAGGGGTTGGGAGAGACCCAGTACTTC.

The gene calls are TRBV6-2 or TRBV6-3 and TRBJ1-2; D is uncertain. Germline CDR1 reads MNHEY; CDR2 reads SVGEGT. Between the trimmed V and J ends, which lost 0 bases and 4 bases, there was a span of 9 bases. The CDR3 is 14 residues long. DNA for the CDR3: TGTGCCAGCAGTTACTCCTCATGGGGCTATGGCTACACCTTC. This encodes CASSYSSWGYGYTF.

Many counts were recorded for this clonotype. This chain links TRBV20-1 with TRBJ2-7; TRBD2 might be the D (6 bases). This CDR3 contains 17 residues. Germline CDR1 is DFQATT and CDR2 is SNEGSKA (reference sequence). V was pared by 0 bases and J by 0 bases, with 18 bases between. This CDR3 is CSARDEFPLASSYEQYF. The CDR3 nucleotides read TGCAGTGCTAGAGATGAGTTCCCCCTAGCGTCCTCCTACGAGCAGTACTTC.

This clonotype was observed at least ten times. The V call is TRBV14, the J call TRBJ2-1; 8 nucleotides agree with TRBD2. The V gene's germline CDR1 is SGHDN and CDR2 FVKESK. Trimming removed 2 bases from V and 2 bases from J; junction bases left unmatched: 2. This CDR3 region has 15 residues. CDR3: CASSQMGLAYNEQFF. The CDR3 bases are TGTGCCAGCAGCCAAATGGGACTAGCCTACAATGAGCAGTTCTTC.

J is TRBJ2-1 and V is TRBV3-1, with TRBD2 identical over 14 bases. Per germline, CDR1 LGHDT and CDR2 YNNKEL (reference sequence). J was trimmed by 6 bases and V by 2 bases; bases with no gene match: 6. This CDR3 spans 17 amino acids. The DNA for the CDR3 is TGTGCCAGCAGCCAATTTACCGGGACTAGCGGGAGCAATGAGCAGTTCTTC. This translates into CASSQFTGTSGSNEQFF.

Many counts were recorded for this clonotype. The CDR3 protein is CASSYEVFPGQPQHF. DNA of the CDR3: TGTGCCAGCAGTTACGAGGTCTTTCCTGGGCAGCCCCAGCATTTT. This chain connects TRBV6-5 to TRBJ1-5, with unresolved D. The CDR3 sequence is 15 residues long. V lost 2 bases to trimming and J lost 7 bases, with 15 bases between them. Germline-derived CDR1 and CDR2 are MNHEY and SVGAGI.

At least ten counts were recorded for this clonotype. A junction boundary mismatches the germline segment, possibly from a read error. The V gene is TRBV10-2, the J gene TRBJ2-5; 8 bases agree with TRBD1. The CDR3 contains 12 residues. From germline, CDR1 is WSHSY and CDR2 SAAADI. Written as DNA, the CDR3 is TGTGCCAGCAGGGGGCTCGGGGAGACCCAGTACTTC. The encoded protein is CASRGLGETQYF.

This clonotype appeared many times. The gene calls are TRBV7-8 and TRBJ1-1; no reliable D call. Germline assignment: CDR1 SGHVS and CDR2 FQNEAQ. The CDR3 loop spans 15 amino acids. Trimming shortened V by 2 bases and J by 1 base, and 11 bases separated the two germline ends. Here the CDR3 DNA reads TGTGCCAGCAGCTTAAACTTAGGGCCGAACACTGAAGCTTTCTTT. Its protein is CASSLNLGPNTEAFF.

This clonotype was picked up many times. This chain connects TRBV7-8 to TRBJ2-7; 8 nucleotides agree with TRBD2. V was pared by 1 base and J by 6 bases, with 5 bases of the junction left unmatched. The CDR3 covers 14 residues. In germline, CDR1 is SGHVS, CDR2 FQNEAQ. CDR3 region: CASSLVVGRGEQYF. The CDR3 DNA reads TGTGCCAGCAGCTTAGTTGTCGGGAGGGGCGAGCAGTACTTC.